What follows are 16 T cell receptor beta chains derived from one specimen sequenced in a study of T cells in localized non-small cell lung cancer. Clones were read by immunoSEQ multiplex PCR, and TCRdb kept only the in-frame ones, dropping some. Counted here are around 33,000 clones, approximately 92% occurring once; the ten biggest clones make up less than 2.5%. Sample: peripheral blood, taken before any cancer treatment. These receptor sequences come from a female donor at least 60 years old with stage I lung adenocarcinoma.

The chain combines TRBV29-1 with TRBJ1-2; possible D gene TRBD1, 5 bases. This CDR3 is built from 15 residues. Germline CDR1 is SQVTM and CDR2 is ANQGSEA. V was cut by 4 bases and J by 0 bases, with 15 bases left in between. CDR3 residues: CSVAVGVGANYGYTF. DNA of the CDR3: TGCAGCGTTGCGGTCGGCGTAGGGGCTAACTATGGCTACACCTTC.

J is TRBJ1-3 and V is TRBV6-5; D gene unclear. Germline loops: CDR1 MNHEY, CDR2 SVGAGI. The V end was cut by 0 bases, the J end by 2 bases, with 8 bases between. This CDR3 has 15 amino acids. This CDR3 reads CASSYSRATGNTIYF. The CDR3 nucleotides read TGTGCCAGCAGTTACTCGAGAGCCACTGGAAACACCATATATTTT.

This chain connects TRBV19 to TRBJ1-6; D call uncertain. Germline CDR1 reads LNHDA; CDR2 reads SQIVND (reference sequence). V was shortened by 1 base and J by 6 bases, with 7 bases between the two germline ends. The CDR3 is 14 amino acids. CDR3 amino acids: CASSIGLGNSPLHF. The CDR3 DNA reads as TGTGCCAGTAGTATAGGACTGGGTAATTCACCCCTCCACTTT. Together with reference TRBV19 and TRBJ1-6, the CDR3 gives the full variable domain: DGGITQSPKYLFRKEGQNVTLSCEQNLNHDAMYWYRQDPGQGLRLIYYSQIVNDFQKGDIAEGYSVSREKKESFPLTVTSAQKNPTAFYLCASSIGLGNSPLHFGNGTRLTVT.

This sequence joins TRBV6-5 and TRBJ2-2; 7 nucleotides match TRBD1. This CDR3 is 16 amino acids long. V was clipped by 4 bases and J by 5 bases; unmatched bases: 10. Germline V gene data show CDR1 as MNHEY and CDR2 as SVGAGI. CDR3 bases: TGTGCCAGCAGTTTAAAAAGACAGGGTAGGACCGGGGAGCTGTTTTTT. As protein: CASSLKRQGRTGELFF.

The chain is built from TRBV5-5 and TRBJ1-1; D uncertain. The length of the CDR3 is 12 residues. The germline CDR1 and CDR2 sequences are SGHKS and YYEKEE (reference sequence). Between the trimmed V and J ends, which lost 5 bases and 5 bases, there was a span of 10 bases. This CDR3 reads CASSRDLTEAFF. The CDR3 nucleotides read TGTGCCAGCAGTCGCGATCTAACTGAAGCTTTCTTT.

The CDR3 here is CSVASASTDTQYF. Here the CDR3 DNA reads TGCAGCGTCGCCAGTGCTAGCACAGATACGCAGTATTTT. The rearrangement joins TRBV29-1 to TRBJ2-3; D is undetermined. The CDR3 runs 13 residues. CDR1 SQVTM and CDR2 ANQGSEA come from the germline V gene. Trimming left V 6 bases short and J 0 bases short, with 10 bases between.

This clone was seen a single time. This sequence joins TRBV5-1 and TRBJ2-1; D remains unclear. Germline V gene lookup returns CDR1 SGHRS and CDR2 YFSETQ. The CDR3 is 15 amino acids. Trimming stripped 1 base from V and 6 bases from J, with 14 bases between. This CDR3 is CASSLRKGWGNEQFF. DNA of the CDR3: TGCGCCAGCAGCTTGAGAAAAGGCTGGGGCAATGAGCAGTTCTTC.

This clone was seen a handful of times. The CDR3 DNA reads as TGTGCCAGCAGTGAGGTAAACTATTCACCCCTCCACTTT. Its protein is CASSEVNYSPLHF. V is TRBV6-1 and J is TRBJ1-6; D unresolved. This CDR3 spans 13 amino acids. The V end was cut by 3 bases, the J end by 8 bases, with 8 bases between. Germline V gene sequence: CDR1 MNHNS, CDR2 SASEGT.

The chain recombines TRBV5-1 with TRBJ1-3, with D possibly TRBD1 on 5 matching bases. V was shortened by 0 bases and J by 2 bases, with 12 bases between the two germline ends. This CDR3 has 16 amino acids. Germline-derived CDR1 and CDR2 are SGHRS and YFSETQ. DNA of the CDR3: TGCGCCAGCAGCTTGGCGGGACGAGCCGCTGGAAACACCATATATTTT. Protein: CASSLAGRAAGNTIYF. Using reference TRBV5-1 and TRBJ1-3 for the parts outside the CDR3, the full variable domain is KAGVTQTPRYLIKTRGQQVTLSCSPISGHRSVSWYQQTPGQGLQFLFEYFSETQRNKGNFPGRFSGRQFSNSRSEMNVSTLELGDSALYLCASSLAGRAAGNTIYFGEGSWLTVV.

The chain joins TRBV2 to TRBJ2-2; TRBD2 is a possible D gene (5 bases). Per the germline V gene, CDR1 is SNHLY and CDR2 is FYNNEI. The CDR3 spans 15 residues. The V end lost 7 bases, the J end lost 0 bases, and 12 bases lay between the germline ends. CDR3 bases: TGTGCCAGCATGTTGAGGGCAACGAACACCGGGGAGCTGTTTTTT. This gives the protein CASMLRATNTGELFF.

A remark on this clone: Different DNA sequences within this sample yield the same CDR3. The rearrangement uses TRBV5-1 and TRBJ1-1; the match to TRBD1 covers 9 bases. With V trimmed by 4 bases and J by 4 bases, 5 bases remained unmatched. The CDR3 has 14 residues. Germline CDR1 is SGHRS and CDR2 is YFSETQ. CDR3 in DNA: TGCGCCAGCAGCGACACAGGGGGCACCACTGAAGCTTTCTTT. It is translated as CASSDTGGTTEAFF.

CDR3 protein: CASSWDRSSYNSPLHF. In nucleotides, the CDR3 is TGCGCCAGCAGCTGGGACAGAAGCTCCTATAATTCACCCCTCCACTTT. The V call is TRBV5-1, the J call TRBJ1-6, with 7 bases aligning to TRBD1. Germline loops: CDR1 SGHRS, CDR2 YFSETQ. The CDR3 has 16 amino acids. The V segment lost 3 bases and the J segment 0 bases; nucleotides outside the gene matches: 3.

The V and J genes are TRBV19 and TRBJ2-3; D perhaps matches TRBD1 (6 bases). This CDR3 is 17 amino acids long. V lost 7 bases to trimming and J lost 5 bases, with 25 bases between them. Germline V gene data show CDR1 as LNHDA and CDR2 as SQIVND (reference sequence). Here the CDR3 reads CASTLGWGRVRIDTQYF. The CDR3 DNA follows: TGTGCCAGTACCCTGGGCTGGGGGCGCGTTCGGATAGATACGCAGTATTTT.

The chain links TRBV5-1 to TRBJ2-1; TRBD2 is a possible D gene (7 bases). Per the germline V gene, CDR1 is SGHRS and CDR2 is YFSETQ. The ends were cut back, 0 bases at V and 5 bases at J, with 12 bases in the middle. There are 15 residues in the CDR3. The CDR3 DNA is TGCGCCAGCAGCTTGGAGGGGGGGCCACACAATGAGCAGTTCTTC. As protein: CASSLEGGPHNEQFF.

V usage is TRBV28 and J usage is TRBJ2-7; TRBD2 is a possible D gene (5 bases). V lost 6 bases to trimming and J lost 1 base, with 7 bases between them. CDR1 and CDR2 from the germline V gene are MDHEN and SYDVKM. CDR3 length equals 12 residues. The CDR3 coding sequence is TGTGCCAGCAGGCGGGTTTCCTACGAGCAGTACTTC. Translation gives CASRRVSYEQYF.

The rearrangement joins TRBV25-1 to TRBJ1-1, with 7 bases matching TRBD1. The CDR3 length is 15 residues. Germline V gene sequence: CDR1 MGHDK, CDR2 SYGVNS. With 2 bases clipped from V and 8 bases from J, the junction kept 11 bases outside the gene matches. CDR3 in DNA: TGTGCCAGCAGTGAAATTGTGACAGGGAGAAGGGAAGCTTTCTTT. Protein sequence: CASSEIVTGRREAFF.